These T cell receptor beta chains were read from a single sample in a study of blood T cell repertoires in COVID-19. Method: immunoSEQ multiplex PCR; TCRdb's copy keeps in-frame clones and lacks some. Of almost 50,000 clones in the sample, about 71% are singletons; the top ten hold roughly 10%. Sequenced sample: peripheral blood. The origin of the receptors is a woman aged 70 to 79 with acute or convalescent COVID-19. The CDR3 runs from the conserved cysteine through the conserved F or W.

CASSLMGPTGSYEQYF,TRBV11-2,TRBJ2-7
CASSSDRSSGANVLTF,TRBV7-3,TRBJ2-6
CASKTSGATYEQYF,TRBV19,TRBJ2-7
CASSEALGTPYGYTF,TRBV2,TRBJ1-2
CAWSRLNIYEQYF,TRBV30,TRBJ2-7
CASSQAGTGSGYEQYF,TRBV4-1,TRBJ2-7
CASSLGNSYEQYF,TRBV5-6,TRBJ2-7
CASSSGTTNTGELFF,TRBV7-2,TRBJ2-2
CASSKGQKGYTF,TRBV5-5,TRBJ1-2
CASSALWTGGKNTEAFF,TRBV5-8,TRBJ1-1
CASSPTGEDYGYTF,TRBV5-4,TRBJ1-2
CASQGLSNQPQHF,TRBV10-3,TRBJ1-5
CASNGAGVPDTQYF,TRBV28,TRBJ2-3
CASSVGDRVYEQYF,TRBV9,TRBJ2-7
CASSDPPYQEGNEKLFF,TRBV25-1,TRBJ1-4
CASSYWTGSGHSYNEQFF,TRBV6-2/TRBV6-3,TRBJ2-1
CARSPSDRGPNTGELFF,TRBV6-9,TRBJ2-2
CASSQSAYANQPQHF,TRBV23-1,TRBJ1-5
CSVRDRGEETQYF,TRBV29-1,TRBJ2-5
CASSADGTALRPTYNEQFF,TRBV28,TRBJ2-1
CASSLPGLAGVGEQFF,TRBV7-9,TRBJ2-1
CALGAWGTGREQFF,TRBV6-5,TRBJ2-1
CASSSGTNSGNTIYF,TRBV28,TRBJ1-3
CASSPGTNEKLFF,TRBV3-1/TRBV3-2,TRBJ1-4
CASSQGVTVALDDNSPLHF,TRBV3-1/TRBV3-2,TRBJ1-6
CASSFNMNTEAFF,TRBV11-2,TRBJ1-1
CASSYPGEEQFF,TRBV6-6,TRBJ2-1
CASSVSDSGGNTIYF,TRBV9,TRBJ1-3
CASSPGLSTGELFF,TRBV5-4,TRBJ2-2
CASSHDSGRSSYNEQFF,TRBV14,TRBJ2-1
CAGARREAPGEEQFF,TRBV6-5,TRBJ2-1
CASRGVGSYEQYF,TRBV6-5,TRBJ2-7
CATSGPQGAFQAGGPQETQYF,TRBV24-1,TRBJ2-5
CASSPLGGGPTDTQYF,TRBV6-4,TRBJ2-3
CSVFGTVGWETQYF,TRBV29-1,TRBJ2-5
CASSRSIRGGAYNSPLHF,TRBV5-4,TRBJ1-6
CASSRGGVYGYTF,TRBV6-5,TRBJ1-2
CASRGDSPNYGYTF,TRBV2,TRBJ1-2
CASSLGGLGGHIQYF,TRBV5-5,TRBJ2-4
CASSQDGTSGGAETQYF,TRBV4-2,TRBJ2-5
CASSLGTGWNYGYTF,TRBV5-5,TRBJ1-2
CASSEEQGDEQFF,TRBV2,TRBJ2-1
CASSIGQGEKLFF,TRBV19,TRBJ1-4
CASSPPGVGTDTQYF,TRBV27,TRBJ2-3
CASSERAGGTEAFF,TRBV2,TRBJ1-1